Following are 5 T cell receptor beta chains from one sample sequenced in a study of shared clonotypes between healthy human individuals. Produced via immunoSEQ multiplex PCR; TCRdb's table is partial and in-frame only. This sample has millions of clones; just over 90% occur once, and the top ten carry 0.39%. The sequenced sample consisted of naive CD4+ T cells from PBMCs. Subset indicated: CD45RA+ positively selected. Source of these receptors: a man younger than 35 in good health. Some clones in this sample may be carry-over from other donors' samples.

The CDR3: CATSSLGGAWGMNTEAFF. The DNA for the CDR3 is TGTGCCACCAGCAGTTTAGGAGGGGCGTGGGGTATGAACACTGAAGCTTTCTTT. This chain links TRBV15 with TRBJ1-1; D is possibly TRBD1 (5 bases). Germline lookup yields CDR1 LNHNV and CDR2 YYDKDF (reference sequence). This CDR3 region has 18 residues. Trimming took off 3 bases at V and 0 bases at J, with 20 bases between the two ends.

The chain employs TRBV28 and TRBJ2-1; TRBD2 matches at 9 bases. Trimming removed 1 base from V and 5 bases from J; junction bases left unmatched: 3. The CDR3 extends over 15 amino acids. Germline V gene lookup returns CDR1 MDHEN and CDR2 SYDVKM. The DNA of the CDR3 is TGTGCCAGCAGTTTATCGCTAGCGGGGCACAATGAGCAGTTCTTC. Protein: CASSLSLAGHNEQFF.

This chain uses TRBV30 with TRBJ2-4, with D tentatively TRBD1 (5 bases). The V and J ends lost 0 bases and 0 bases respectively, with 18 bases between them. This CDR3 is 18 amino acids long. The germline gives CDR1 GTSNPN, CDR2 SVGIG (reference sequence). For the CDR3, the DNA is TGTGCCTGGAGTGTAAAAGGGGCGAGGTCAATAGCCAAAAACATTCAGTACTTC. Translated: CAWSVKGARSIAKNIQYF.

The chain is built from TRBV6-5 and TRBJ2-2; no definite D call. The germline V gene encodes CDR1 MNHEY and CDR2 SVGAGI. V dropped 2 bases and J dropped 6 bases, with 13 bases sitting between them. The length of the CDR3 is 15 residues. CDR3 nucleotides: TGTGCCAGCAGTTACGCCGAGGTGGGCGCCGGGGAGCTGTTTTTT. As protein: CASSYAEVGAGELFF.

This rearrangement joins TRBV30 to TRBJ2-5; D is uncertain. Per the germline V gene, CDR1 is GTSNPN and CDR2 is SVGIG (reference sequence). Trimming stripped 6 bases from V and 4 bases from J, with 9 bases between. There are 11 residues in the CDR3. CDR3 DNA sequence: TGTGCCTGCCAGTGGGGAGAGACCCAGTACTTC. It translates to CACQWGETQYF. The variable domain in full, with the rest retrieved from reference TRBV30 and TRBJ2-5, is SQTIHQWPATLVQPVGSPLSLECTVEGTSNPNLYWYRQAAGRGLQLLFYSVGIGQISSEVPQNLSASRPQDRQFILSSKKLLLSDSGFYLCACQWGETQYFGPGTRLLVL.